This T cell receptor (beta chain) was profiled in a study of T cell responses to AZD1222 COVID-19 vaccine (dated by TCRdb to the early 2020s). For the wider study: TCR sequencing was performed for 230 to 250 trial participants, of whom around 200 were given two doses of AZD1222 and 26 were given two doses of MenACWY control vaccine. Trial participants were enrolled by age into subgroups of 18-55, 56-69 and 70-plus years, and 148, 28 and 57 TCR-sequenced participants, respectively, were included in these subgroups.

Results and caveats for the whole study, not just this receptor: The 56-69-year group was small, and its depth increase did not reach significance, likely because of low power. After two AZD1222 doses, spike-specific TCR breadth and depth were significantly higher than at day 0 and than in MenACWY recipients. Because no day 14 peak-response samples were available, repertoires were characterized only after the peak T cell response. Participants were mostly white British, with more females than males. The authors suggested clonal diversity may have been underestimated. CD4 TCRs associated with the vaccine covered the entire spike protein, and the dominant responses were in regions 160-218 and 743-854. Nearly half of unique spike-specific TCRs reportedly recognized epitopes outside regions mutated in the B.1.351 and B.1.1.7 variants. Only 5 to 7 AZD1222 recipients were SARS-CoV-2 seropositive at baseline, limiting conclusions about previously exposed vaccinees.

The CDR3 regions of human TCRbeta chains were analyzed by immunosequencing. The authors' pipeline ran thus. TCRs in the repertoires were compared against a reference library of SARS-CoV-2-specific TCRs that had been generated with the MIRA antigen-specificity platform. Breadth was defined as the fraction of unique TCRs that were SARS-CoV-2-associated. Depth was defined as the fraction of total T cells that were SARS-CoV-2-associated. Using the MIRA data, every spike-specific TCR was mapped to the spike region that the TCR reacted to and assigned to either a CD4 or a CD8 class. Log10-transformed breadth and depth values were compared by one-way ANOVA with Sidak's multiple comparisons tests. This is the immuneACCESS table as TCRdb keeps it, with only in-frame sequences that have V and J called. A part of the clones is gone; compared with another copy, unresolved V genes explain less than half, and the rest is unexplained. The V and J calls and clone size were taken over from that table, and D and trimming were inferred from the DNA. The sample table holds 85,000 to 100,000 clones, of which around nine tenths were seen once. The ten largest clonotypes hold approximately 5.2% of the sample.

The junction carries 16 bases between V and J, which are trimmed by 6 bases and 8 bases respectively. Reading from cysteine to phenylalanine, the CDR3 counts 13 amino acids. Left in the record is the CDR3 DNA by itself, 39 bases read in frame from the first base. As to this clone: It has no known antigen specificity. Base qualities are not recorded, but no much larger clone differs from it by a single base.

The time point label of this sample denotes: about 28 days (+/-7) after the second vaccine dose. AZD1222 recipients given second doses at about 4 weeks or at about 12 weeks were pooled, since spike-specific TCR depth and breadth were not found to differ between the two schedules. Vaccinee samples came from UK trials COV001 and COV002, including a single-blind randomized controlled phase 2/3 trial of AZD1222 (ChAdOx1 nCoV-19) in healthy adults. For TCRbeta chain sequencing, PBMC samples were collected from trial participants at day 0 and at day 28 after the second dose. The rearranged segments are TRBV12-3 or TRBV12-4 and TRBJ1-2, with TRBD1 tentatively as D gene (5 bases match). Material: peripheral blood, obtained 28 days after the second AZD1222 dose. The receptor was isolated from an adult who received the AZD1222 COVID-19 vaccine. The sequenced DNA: TGTGCCAGCAGCCTCCGGGACCTTGGGGGCTACACCTTC. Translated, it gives CASSLRDLGGYTF.